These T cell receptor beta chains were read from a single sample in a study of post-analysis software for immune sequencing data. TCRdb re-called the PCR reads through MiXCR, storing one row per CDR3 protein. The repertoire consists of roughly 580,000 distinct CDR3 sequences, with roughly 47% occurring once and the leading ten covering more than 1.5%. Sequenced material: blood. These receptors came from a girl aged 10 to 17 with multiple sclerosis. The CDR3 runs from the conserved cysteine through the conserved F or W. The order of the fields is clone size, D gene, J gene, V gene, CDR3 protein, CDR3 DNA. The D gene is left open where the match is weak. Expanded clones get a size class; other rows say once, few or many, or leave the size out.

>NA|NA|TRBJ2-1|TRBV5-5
CASSLEWTVYNEQFF
TGTGCCAGCAGCTTGGAGTGGACAGTTTACAATGAGCAGTTCTTC
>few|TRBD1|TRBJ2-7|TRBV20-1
CSAGTGTGGFYEQYF
TGCAGTGCAGGAACCGGGACAGGGGGATTCTACGAGCAGTACTTC
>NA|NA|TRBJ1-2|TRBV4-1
CASSQDDGTSYGYTF
TGCGCCAGCAGCCAAGACGACGGTACTAGCTATGGCTACACCTTC
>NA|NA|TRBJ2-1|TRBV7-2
CASSTPYSVVSYNEQFF
TGTGCCAGCAGCACTCCTTACAGTGTTGTTTCCTACAATGAGCAGTTCTTC
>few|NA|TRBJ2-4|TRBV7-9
CASSFGGAENIQYF
TGTGCCAGCAGCTTTGGGGGGGCAGAAAACATTCAGTACTTC
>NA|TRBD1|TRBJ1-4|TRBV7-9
CASSPRGQGKLFF
TGTGCCAGCAGCCCTAGGGGGCAGGGAAAACTGTTTTTT
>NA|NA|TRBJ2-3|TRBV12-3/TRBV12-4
CASTLDMTADVQYF
TGTGCCAGCACCCTGGACATGACCGCAGATGTGCAGTATTTT
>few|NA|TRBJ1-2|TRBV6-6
CASSYSGRDIYGYTF
TGTGCCAGCAGTTACTCTGGCCGGGACATCTATGGCTACACCTTC
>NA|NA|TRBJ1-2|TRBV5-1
CASSKNSPNYGYTF
TGCGCCAGCAGCAAGAACAGCCCTAACTATGGCTACACCTTC
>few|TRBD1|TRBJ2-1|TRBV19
CASSMIGQDYNEQFF
TGTGCCAGTAGTATGATAGGACAGGATTACAATGAGCAGTTCTTC
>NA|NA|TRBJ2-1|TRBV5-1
CASSLWGLVRNEQFF
TGCGCCAGCAGCCTTTGGGGGCTAGTAAGGAATGAGCAGTTCTTC
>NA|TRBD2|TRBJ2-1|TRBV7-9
CASSLNELAGSEQFF
TGTGCCAGCAGCTTAAACGAACTAGCGGGGAGTGAGCAGTTCTTC
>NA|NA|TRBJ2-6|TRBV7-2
CASSLAGGDSGANVLTF
TGTGCCAGCAGCTTAGCTGGGGGTGACTCTGGGGCCAACGTCCTGACTTTC
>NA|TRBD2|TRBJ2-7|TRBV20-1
CSAPGLGPDEQYF
TGCAGTGCCCCGGGACTAGGGCCCGACGAGCAGTACTTC
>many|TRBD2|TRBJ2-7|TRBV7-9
CASSLASGGAKEQYF
TGTGCCAGCAGCTTGGCTAGCGGGGGGGCGAAAGAGCAGTACTTC
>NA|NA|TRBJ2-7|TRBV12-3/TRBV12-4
CASSLQGGPYEQYF
TGTGCCAGCAGTCTGCAGGGGGGGCCCTACGAGCAGTACTTC
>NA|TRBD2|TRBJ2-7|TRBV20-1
CSARGAGVDEQYF
TGCAGTGCTAGAGGCGCGGGAGTTGACGAGCAGTACTTC
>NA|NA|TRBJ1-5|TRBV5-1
CASSLGSGTNQPQHF
TGCGCCAGCAGCTTGGGCTCAGGTACCAATCAGCCCCAGCATTTT
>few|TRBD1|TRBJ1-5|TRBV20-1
CSARTGLANQPQHF
TGCAGTGCAAGGACAGGCCTGGCCAATCAGCCCCAGCATTTT
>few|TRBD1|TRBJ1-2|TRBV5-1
CASSVTGRGAGYTF
TGCGCCAGCAGCGTGACAGGGAGAGGGGCTGGCTACACCTTC
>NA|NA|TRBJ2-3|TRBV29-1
CSVEGRSTDTQYF
TGCAGCGTTGAGGGACGGAGCACAGATACGCAGTATTTT
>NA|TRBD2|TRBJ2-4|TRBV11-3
CASSSGLAGSKNIQYF
TGTGCCAGCAGCTCGGGACTAGCGGGGTCCAAAAACATTCAGTACTTC
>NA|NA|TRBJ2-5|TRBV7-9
CASSLGPVRETQYF
TGTGCCAGCAGCTTAGGCCCTGTCCGGGAGACCCAGTACTTC
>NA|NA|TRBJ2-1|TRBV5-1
CASSVGSQQFF
TGCGCCAGCAGCGTCGGGTCTCAGCAGTTCTTC